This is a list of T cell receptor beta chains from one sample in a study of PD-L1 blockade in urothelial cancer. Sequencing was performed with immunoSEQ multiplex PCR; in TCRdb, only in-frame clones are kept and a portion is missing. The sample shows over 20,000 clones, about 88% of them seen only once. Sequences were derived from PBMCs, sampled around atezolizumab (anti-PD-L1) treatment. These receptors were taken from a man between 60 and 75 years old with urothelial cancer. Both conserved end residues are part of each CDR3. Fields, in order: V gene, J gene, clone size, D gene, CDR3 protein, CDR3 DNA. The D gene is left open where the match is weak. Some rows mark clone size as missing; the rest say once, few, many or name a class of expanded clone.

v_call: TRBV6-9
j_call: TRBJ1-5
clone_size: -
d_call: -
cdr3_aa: CASRPDRYNQPQHF
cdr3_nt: TGTGCCAGCAGACCCGACAGATACAATCAGCCCCAGCATTTT

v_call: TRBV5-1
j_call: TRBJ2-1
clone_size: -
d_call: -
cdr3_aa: CASSLTGAYNEQFF
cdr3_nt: TGCGCCAGCAGCTTGACGGGAGCCTACAATGAGCAGTTCTTC

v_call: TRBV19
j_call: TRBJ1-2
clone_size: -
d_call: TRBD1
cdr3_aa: CASSIRPGQGSTRRGYTF
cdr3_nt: TGTGCCAGTAGCATTAGACCGGGACAGGGTTCGACGAGACGCGGCTACACCTTC

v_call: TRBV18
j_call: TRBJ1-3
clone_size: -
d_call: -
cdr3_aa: CASNEDRQGNTIYF
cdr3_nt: TGTGCCAGCAATGAGGACAGACAAGGAAACACCATATATTTT

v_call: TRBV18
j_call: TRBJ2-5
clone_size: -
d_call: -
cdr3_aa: CASSLALGETQYF
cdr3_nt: TGTGCCAGCTCGCTGGCCCTCGGGGAGACCCAGTACTTC

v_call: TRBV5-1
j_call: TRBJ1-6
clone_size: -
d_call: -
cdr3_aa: CASSLGGRGDSPLHF
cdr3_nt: TGCGCCAGCAGCTTGGGGGGCCGGGGGGATTCACCCCTCCACTTT

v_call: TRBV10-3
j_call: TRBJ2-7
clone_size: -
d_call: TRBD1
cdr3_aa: CAISGGQGAYEQYF
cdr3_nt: TGTGCCATCAGTGGCGGACAGGGGGCCTACGAGCAGTACTTC

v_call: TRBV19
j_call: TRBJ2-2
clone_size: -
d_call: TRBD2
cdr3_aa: CASRVGGGAPGELFF
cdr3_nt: TGTGCCAGTAGGGTAGGCGGGGGGGCCCCCGGGGAGCTGTTTTTT

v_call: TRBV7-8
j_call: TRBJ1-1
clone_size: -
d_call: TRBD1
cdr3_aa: CASSLTGTGRVHTEAFF
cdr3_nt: TGTGCCAGCAGCTTAACAGGGACAGGGCGGGTTCACACTGAAGCTTTCTTT

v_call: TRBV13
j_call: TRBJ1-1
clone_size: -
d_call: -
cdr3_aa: CASSLRRQPHRNTEAFF
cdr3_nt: TGTGCCAGCAGCCTGAGAAGACAGCCTCATAGGAACACTGAAGCTTTCTTT

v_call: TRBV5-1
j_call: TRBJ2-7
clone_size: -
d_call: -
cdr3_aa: CASSTGQVPYEQYF
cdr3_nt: TGCGCCAGCAGTACAGGACAAGTCCCCTACGAGCAGTACTTC

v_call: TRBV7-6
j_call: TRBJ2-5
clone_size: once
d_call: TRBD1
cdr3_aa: CASGDGQGQETQYF
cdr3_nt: TGTGCCAGCGGAGATGGACAGGGGCAAGAGACCCAGTACTTC

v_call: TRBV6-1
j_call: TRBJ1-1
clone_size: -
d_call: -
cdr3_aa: CASVRSYTEAFF
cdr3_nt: TGTGCCAGCGTTCGGTCCTACACTGAAGCTTTCTTT

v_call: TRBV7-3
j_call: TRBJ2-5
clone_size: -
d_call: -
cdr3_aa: CASSLGAGQETQYF
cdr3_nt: TGTGCCAGCAGCTTAGGTGCAGGACAAGAGACCCAGTACTTC

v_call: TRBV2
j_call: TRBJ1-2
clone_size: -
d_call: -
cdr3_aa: CASSEPSRGYTF
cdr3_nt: TGTGCCAGCAGTGAACCGAGTCGGGGCTACACCTTC

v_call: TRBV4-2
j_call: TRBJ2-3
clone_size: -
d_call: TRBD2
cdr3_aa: CASSQPSPGGGTDTQYF
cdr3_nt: TGTGCCAGCAGCCAACCCTCCCCGGGGGGTGGGACAGATACGCAGTATTTT

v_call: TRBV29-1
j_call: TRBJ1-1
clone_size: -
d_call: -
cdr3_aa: CSVREFNTEAFF
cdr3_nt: TGCAGCGTTAGAGAATTTAACACTGAAGCTTTCTTT

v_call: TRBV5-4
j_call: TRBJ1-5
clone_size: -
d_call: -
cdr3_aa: CASSLKGGNQPQHF
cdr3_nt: TGTGCCAGCAGCTTGAAGGGGGGCAATCAGCCCCAGCATTTT

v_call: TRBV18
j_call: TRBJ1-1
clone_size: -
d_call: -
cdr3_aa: CASSPPGKGRVTEAFF
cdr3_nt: TGTGCCAGCTCACCCCCGGGGAAGGGAAGGGTCACTGAAGCTTTCTTT

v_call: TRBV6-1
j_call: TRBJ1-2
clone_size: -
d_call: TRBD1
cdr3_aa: CASSAETGIFNYGYTF
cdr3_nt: TGTGCCAGCAGTGCGGAGACAGGGATTTTTAACTATGGCTACACCTTC

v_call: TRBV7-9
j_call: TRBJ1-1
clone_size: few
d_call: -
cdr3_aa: CASSLAGNGIEAFF
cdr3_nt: TGTGCCAGCAGCTTAGCCGGGAATGGCATTGAAGCTTTCTTT

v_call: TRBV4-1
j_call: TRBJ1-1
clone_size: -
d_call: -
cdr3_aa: CASSQDFLGVNTEAFF
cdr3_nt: TGCGCCAGCAGCCAAGATTTTCTCGGGGTGAACACTGAAGCTTTCTTT

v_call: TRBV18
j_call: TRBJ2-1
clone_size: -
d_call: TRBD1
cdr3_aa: CASSLRDRSTDYNEQFF
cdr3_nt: TGTGCCAGCTCACTGAGGGACAGAAGTACTGACTACAATGAGCAGTTCTTC

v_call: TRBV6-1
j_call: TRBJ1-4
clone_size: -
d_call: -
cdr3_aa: CASSEGAGTANEKLFF
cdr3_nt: TGTGCCAGCAGTGAAGGGGCAGGAACTGCTAATGAAAAACTGTTTTTT

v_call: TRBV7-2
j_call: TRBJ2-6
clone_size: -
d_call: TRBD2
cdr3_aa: CASSLVAGAGANVLTF
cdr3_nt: TGTGCCAGCAGCTTAGTAGCGGGAGCTGGGGCCAACGTCCTGACTTTC

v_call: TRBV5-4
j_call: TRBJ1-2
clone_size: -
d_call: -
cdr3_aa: CASSLAQGYYGYTF
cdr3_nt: TGTGCCAGCAGCTTAGCCCAGGGATACTATGGCTACACCTTC

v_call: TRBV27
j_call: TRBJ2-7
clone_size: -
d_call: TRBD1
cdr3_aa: CASSSWTGIHEQYF
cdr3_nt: TGTGCCAGCAGTTCCTGGACAGGGATCCACGAGCAGTACTTC

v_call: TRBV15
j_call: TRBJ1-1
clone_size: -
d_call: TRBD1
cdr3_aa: CATSRLGTGGVGTEAFF
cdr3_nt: TGTGCCACCAGCAGACTCGGGACAGGGGGCGTTGGCACTGAAGCTTTCTTT

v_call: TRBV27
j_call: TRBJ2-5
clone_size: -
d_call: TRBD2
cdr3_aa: CASSLRSGGPGETQYF
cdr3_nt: TGTGCCAGCAGTTTGCGAAGCGGGGGCCCGGGGGAGACCCAGTACTTC

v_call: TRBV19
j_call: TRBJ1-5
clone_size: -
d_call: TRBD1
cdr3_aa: CASSIRQGNQPQHF
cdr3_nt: TGTGCCAGTAGTATAAGACAGGGGAATCAGCCCCAGCATTTT

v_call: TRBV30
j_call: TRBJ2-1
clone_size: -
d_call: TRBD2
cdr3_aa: CAWQGLAGGQNEQFF
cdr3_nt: TGTGCCTGGCAAGGACTAGCGGGAGGGCAGAATGAGCAGTTCTTC

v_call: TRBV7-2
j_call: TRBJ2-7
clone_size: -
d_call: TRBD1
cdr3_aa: CASSRSGTGVHEQYF
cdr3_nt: TGTGCCAGCAGCCGATCCGGGACAGGAGTTCACGAGCAGTACTTC

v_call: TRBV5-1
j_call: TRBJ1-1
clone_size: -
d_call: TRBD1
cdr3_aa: CASSRDRGFGTEAFF
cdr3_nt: TGCGCCAGCAGCCGGGACAGGGGATTCGGAACTGAAGCTTTCTTT

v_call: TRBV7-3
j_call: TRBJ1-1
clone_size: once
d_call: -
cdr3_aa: CASSLFYNTEAFF
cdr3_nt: TGTGCCAGCAGCCTTTTTTATAACACTGAAGCTTTCTTT

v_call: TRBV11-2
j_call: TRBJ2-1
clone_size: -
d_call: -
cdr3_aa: CASSPGDIFLGDNEQFF
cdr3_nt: TGTGCCAGCAGCCCTGGGGACATCTTCCTGGGGGACAATGAGCAGTTCTTC

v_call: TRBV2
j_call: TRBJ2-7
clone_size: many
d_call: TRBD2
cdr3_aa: CASRPTSGSPSEQYF
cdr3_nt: TGTGCCAGCAGACCGACTAGCGGGAGCCCTAGCGAGCAGTACTTC

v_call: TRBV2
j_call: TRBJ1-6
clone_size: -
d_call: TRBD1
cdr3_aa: CASTKFTGGSGSPLHF
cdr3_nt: TGTGCCAGCACTAAATTCACAGGGGGCTCGGGTTCACCCCTCCACTTT

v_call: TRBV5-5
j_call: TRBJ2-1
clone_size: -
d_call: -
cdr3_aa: CASSPGWETYNEQFF
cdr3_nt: TGTGCCAGCAGCCCGGGGTGGGAAACGTACAATGAGCAGTTCTTC

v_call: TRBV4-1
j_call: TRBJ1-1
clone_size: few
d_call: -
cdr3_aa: CASSQAYSSNTEAFF
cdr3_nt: TGCGCCAGCAGCCAAGCGTACAGTTCGAACACTGAAGCTTTCTTT

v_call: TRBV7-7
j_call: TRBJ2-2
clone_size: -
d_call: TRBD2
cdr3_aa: CASATSENTGELFF
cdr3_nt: TGTGCTAGCGCGACTAGCGAGAACACCGGGGAGCTGTTTTTT

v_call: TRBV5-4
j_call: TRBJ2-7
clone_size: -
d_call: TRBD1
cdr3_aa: CASSYPTGSYYEQYF
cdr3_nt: TGTGCCAGCAGCTATCCGACAGGGTCTTATTACGAGCAGTACTTC

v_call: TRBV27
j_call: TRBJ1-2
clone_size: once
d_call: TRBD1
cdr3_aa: CASSLYGSQGDLDGYTF
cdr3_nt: TGTGCCAGCAGTTTATATGGCTCCCAGGGGGATCTAGATGGCTACACCTTC

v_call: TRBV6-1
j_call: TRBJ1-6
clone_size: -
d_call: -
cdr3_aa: CASRLTGYNSPLHF
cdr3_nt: TGTGCCAGCAGGCTCACGGGATATAATTCACCCCTCCACTTT

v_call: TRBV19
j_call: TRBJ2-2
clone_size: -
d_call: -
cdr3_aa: CASSHLPRGLIPGELFF
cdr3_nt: TGTGCCAGTAGCCACCTTCCACGAGGACTAATCCCCGGGGAGCTGTTTTTT

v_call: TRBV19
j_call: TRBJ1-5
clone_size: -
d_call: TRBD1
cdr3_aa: CASGPGTVSNQPQHF
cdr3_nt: TGTGCCAGCGGACCTGGGACAGTTAGCAATCAGCCCCAGCATTTT

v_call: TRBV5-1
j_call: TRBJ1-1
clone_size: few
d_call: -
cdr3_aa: CASMRNTLERAEAFF
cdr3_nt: TGCGCCAGCATGCGGAACACGCTGGAACGAGCTGAAGCTTTCTTT

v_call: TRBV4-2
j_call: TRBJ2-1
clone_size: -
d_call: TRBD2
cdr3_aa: CASSQDPGGLAGGGEQFF
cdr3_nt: TGTGCCAGCAGCCAAGATCCGGGGGGACTAGCGGGAGGAGGTGAGCAGTTCTTC

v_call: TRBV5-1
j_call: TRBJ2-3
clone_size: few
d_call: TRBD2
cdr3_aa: CASSSSVGRATQYF
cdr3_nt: TGCGCCAGCAGCTCTTCAGTCGGGAGGGCTACGCAGTATTTT

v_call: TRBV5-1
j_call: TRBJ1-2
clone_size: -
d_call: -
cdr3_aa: CASSVNQAQEGGYTF
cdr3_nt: TGCGCCAGCAGCGTGAACCAGGCTCAAGAGGGTGGCTACACCTTC

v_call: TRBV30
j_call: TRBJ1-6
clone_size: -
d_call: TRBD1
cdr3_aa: CAWRVPGGDNSPLHF
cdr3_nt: TGTGCCTGGAGAGTCCCAGGGGGTGATAATTCACCCCTCCACTTT

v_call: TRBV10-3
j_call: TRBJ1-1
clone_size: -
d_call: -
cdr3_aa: CAISVGGRSPEAFF
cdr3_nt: TGTGCCATCAGTGTAGGTGGTAGGAGCCCTGAAGCTTTCTTT

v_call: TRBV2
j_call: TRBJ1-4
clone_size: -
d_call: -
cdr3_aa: CASSEFGGTNEKLFF
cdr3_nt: TGTGCCAGCAGTGAGTTTGGGGGCACTAATGAAAAACTGTTTTTT

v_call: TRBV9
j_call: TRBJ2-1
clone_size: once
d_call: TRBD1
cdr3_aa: CASRGDRGQYNEQFF
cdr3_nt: TGTGCCAGCAGGGGGGACAGGGGGCAATACAATGAGCAGTTCTTC

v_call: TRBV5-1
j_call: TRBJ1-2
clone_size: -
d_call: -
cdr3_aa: CASSLRGGGEYGYTF
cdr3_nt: TGCGCCAGCAGCCTCCGAGGGGGTGGGGAGTATGGCTACACCTTC

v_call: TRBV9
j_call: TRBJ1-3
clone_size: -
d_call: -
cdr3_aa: CASSVDEYTIYF
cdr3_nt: TGTGCCAGCAGCGTAGACGAGTACACCATATATTTT

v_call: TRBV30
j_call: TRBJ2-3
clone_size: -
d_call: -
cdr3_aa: CAWSPDSPDLLSGTDTQYF
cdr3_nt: TGTGCCTGGAGCCCGGACAGCCCCGACTTGTTGAGTGGCACAGATACGCAGTATTTT

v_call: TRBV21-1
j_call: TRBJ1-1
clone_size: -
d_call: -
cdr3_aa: CAIGGVVTGTASRDTEAFF
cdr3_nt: TGTGCCATCGGAGGAGTAGTTACCGGGACAGCCTCTAGGGACACTGAAGCTTTCTTT

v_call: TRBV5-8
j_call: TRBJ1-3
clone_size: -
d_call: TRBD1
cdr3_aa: CASRLTGGNTIYF
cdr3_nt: TGTGCCAGCAGGTTGACAGGGGGAAACACCATATATTTT

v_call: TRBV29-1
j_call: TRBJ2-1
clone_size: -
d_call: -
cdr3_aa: CSAGEMRNEQFF
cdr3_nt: TGCAGCGCCGGGGAAATGAGGAATGAGCAGTTCTTC